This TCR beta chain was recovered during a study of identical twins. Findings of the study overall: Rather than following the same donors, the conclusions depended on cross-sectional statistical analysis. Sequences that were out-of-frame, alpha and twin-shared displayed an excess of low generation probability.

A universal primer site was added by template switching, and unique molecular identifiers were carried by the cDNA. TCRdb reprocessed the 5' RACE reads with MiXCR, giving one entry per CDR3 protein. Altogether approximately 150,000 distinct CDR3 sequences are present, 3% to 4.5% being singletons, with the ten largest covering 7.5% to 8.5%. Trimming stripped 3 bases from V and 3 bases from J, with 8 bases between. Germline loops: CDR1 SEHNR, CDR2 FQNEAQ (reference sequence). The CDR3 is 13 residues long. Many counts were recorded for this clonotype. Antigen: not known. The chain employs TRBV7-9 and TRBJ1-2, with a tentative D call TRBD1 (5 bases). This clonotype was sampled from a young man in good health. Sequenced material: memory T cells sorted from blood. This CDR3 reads CASSLGVYYGYTF. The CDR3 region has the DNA TGTGCCAGCAGCTTGGGGGTGTACTATGGCTACACCTTC.